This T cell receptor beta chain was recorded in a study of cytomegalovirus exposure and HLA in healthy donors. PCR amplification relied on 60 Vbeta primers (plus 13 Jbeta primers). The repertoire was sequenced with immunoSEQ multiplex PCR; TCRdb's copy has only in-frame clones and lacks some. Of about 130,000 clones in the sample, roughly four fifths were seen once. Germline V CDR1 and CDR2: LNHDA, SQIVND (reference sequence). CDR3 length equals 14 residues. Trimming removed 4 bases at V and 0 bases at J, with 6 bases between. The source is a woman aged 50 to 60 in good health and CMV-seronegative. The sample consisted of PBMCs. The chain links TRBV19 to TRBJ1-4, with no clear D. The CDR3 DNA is TGTGCCAGTAGTACCCAGGCAACTAATGAAAAACTGTTTTTT. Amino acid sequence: CASSTQATNEKLFF.